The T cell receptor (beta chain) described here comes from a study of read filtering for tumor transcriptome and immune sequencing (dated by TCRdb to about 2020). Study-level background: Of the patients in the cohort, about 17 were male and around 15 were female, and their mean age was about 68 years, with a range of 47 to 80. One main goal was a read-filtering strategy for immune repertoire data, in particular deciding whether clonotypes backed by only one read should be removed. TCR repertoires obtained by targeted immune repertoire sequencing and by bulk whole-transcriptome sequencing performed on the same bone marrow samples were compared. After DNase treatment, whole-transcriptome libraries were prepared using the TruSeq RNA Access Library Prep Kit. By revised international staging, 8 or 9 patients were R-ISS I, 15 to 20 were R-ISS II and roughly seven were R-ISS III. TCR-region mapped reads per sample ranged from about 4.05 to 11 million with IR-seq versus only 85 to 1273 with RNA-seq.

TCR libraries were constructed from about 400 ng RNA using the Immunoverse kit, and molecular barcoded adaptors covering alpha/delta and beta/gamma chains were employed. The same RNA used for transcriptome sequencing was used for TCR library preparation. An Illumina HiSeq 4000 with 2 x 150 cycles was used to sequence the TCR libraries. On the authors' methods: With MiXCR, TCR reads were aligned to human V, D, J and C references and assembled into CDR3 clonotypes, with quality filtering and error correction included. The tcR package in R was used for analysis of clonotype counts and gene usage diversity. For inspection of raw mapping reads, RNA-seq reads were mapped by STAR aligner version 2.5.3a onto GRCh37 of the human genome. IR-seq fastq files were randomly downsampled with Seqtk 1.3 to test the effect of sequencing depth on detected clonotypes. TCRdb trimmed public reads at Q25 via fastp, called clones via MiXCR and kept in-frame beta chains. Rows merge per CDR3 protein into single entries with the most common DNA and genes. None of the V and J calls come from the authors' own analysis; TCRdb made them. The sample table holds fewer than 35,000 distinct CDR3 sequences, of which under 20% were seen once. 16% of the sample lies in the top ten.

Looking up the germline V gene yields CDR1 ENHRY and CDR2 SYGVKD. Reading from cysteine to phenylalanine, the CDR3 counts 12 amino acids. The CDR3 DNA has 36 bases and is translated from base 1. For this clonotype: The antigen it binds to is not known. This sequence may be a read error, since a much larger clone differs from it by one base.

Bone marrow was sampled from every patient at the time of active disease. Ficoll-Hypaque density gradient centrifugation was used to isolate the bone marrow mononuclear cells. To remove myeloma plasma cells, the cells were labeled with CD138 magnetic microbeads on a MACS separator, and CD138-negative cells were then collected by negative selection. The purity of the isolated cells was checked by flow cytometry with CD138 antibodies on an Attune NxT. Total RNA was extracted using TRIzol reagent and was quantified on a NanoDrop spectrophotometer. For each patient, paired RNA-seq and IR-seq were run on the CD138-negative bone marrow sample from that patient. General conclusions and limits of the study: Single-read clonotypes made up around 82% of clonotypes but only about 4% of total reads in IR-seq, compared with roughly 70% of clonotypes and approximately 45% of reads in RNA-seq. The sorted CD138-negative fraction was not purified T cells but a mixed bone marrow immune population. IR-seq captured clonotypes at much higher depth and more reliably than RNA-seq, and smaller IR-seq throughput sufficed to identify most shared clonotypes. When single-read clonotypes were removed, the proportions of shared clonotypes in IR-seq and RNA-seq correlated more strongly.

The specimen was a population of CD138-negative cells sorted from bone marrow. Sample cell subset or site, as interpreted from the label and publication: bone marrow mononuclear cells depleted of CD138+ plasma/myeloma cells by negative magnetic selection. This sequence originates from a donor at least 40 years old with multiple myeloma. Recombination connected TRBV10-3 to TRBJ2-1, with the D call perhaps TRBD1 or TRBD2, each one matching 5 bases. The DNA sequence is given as TGTGCCAGCAGTGTTAACGGGGCTGAGCAGTTCTTC. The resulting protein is CASSVNGAEQFF.